These 32 T cell receptor beta chains came from one sample sequenced in a study of cytomegalovirus exposure and HLA in healthy donors. The PCR had 60 Vbeta and 13 Jbeta primers. The protocol was immunoSEQ multiplex PCR, while the TCRdb copy is restricted to in-frame clones and leaves out a portion. The sample shows around 46,000 clones, and under 1.4% sits with its ten largest clones. The sequencing input was PBMCs. The receptors were gathered from a woman aged 40 to 55 in good health and CMV-seronegative.

J is TRBJ1-4 and V is TRBV5-8; TRBD1 matches 7 bases. Germline loops: CDR1 SGHTS, CDR2 YDEGEE. The CDR3 length is 12 residues. V lost 2 bases to trimming and J lost 13 bases; unmatched junction nucleotides: 5. DNA for the CDR3: TGTGCCAGCAGCTTTAAAGACAGGGCACTGTTTTTT. Translation gives CASSFKDRALFF.

The rearrangement uses TRBV28 and TRBJ1-1, with a possible D match to TRBD1 (5 bases). CDR3 length: 15 residues. CDR1 and CDR2 from the germline V gene are MDHEN and SYDVKM. Deletions cut 2 bases from V and 4 bases from J, with 14 bases between. In nucleotides, the CDR3 is TGTGCCAGCAGTTTAGGGGCAGGGTACCGCACTGAAGCTTTCTTT. As protein: CASSLGAGYRTEAFF.

The chain joins TRBV7-2 to TRBJ2-7; TRBD2 matches 7 bases. Germline assignment: CDR1 SGHTA and CDR2 FQGNSA. The CDR3 loop spans 15 amino acids. The trim removed 7 bases at V and 6 bases at J, leaving 15 bases unmatched. CDR3 DNA: TGTGCCAGCACCCATCGCGGGAGTGGGGTCGCCGAGCAGTACTTC. Its translation is CASTHRGSGVAEQYF.

V and J are TRBV25-1 and TRBJ2-7; D remains ambiguous. Germline V gives CDR1 MGHDK, CDR2 SYGVNS. Trimming took 9 bases from V and 1 from J, leaving 10 bases between them. The CDR3 extends over 12 amino acids. The CDR3 spells CASRGGSYEQYF. CDR3 nucleotide sequence: TGTGCCAGTAGAGGCGGATCCTACGAGCAGTACTTC.

This chain uses TRBV18 with TRBJ1-2, with TRBD1 matching 8 bases. Germline values: CDR1 KGHSH, CDR2 LQKENI. With 6 bases clipped from V and 0 bases from J, the junction kept 9 bases outside the gene matches. The CDR3 is 16 amino acids. The CDR3 loop reads CASSQGQADTNYGYTF. The CDR3 nucleotides are TGTGCCAGCTCCCAGGGACAGGCCGATACTAACTATGGCTACACCTTC.

Note on this clone: Other DNA sequences in this sample translate to the same CDR3. The V call is TRBV5-1, the J call TRBJ2-1, with 10 bases lining up with TRBD2. The CDR3 contains 14 residues. J was trimmed by 5 bases and V by 5 bases; bases with no gene match: 4. Per the germline V gene, CDR1 is SGHRS and CDR2 is YFSETQ. DNA for the CDR3: TGCGCCAGCAGTCGCCTAGCGGGGGACAATGAGCAGTTCTTC. Its translation: CASSRLAGDNEQFF.

The chain has TRBV2 and TRBJ2-3; 12 positions agree with TRBD2. Germline lookup yields CDR1 SNHLY and CDR2 FYNNEI. After removal of 5 bases from V and 4 bases from J, the junction contained 4 bases not matched to a gene. CDR3 size: 15 residues. CDR3 residues: CASSPSGRAPDTQYF. Written as DNA, the CDR3 is TGTGCCAGCAGTCCTAGCGGGAGGGCCCCAGATACGCAGTATTTT. The full variable domain, completed using reference TRBV2 and TRBJ2-3, is EPEVTQTPSHQVTQMGQEVILRCVPISNHLYFYWYRQILGQKVEFLVSFYNNEISEKSEIFDDQFSVERPDGSNFTLKIRSTKLEDSAMYFCASSPSGRAPDTQYFGPGTRLTVL.

The CDR3 is CASSLVSQGDEQYF. The CDR3 DNA is TGCGCCAGCAGCTTGGTATCTCAGGGGGACGAGCAGTACTTC. This rearrangement joins TRBV5-1 to TRBJ2-7, with 7 bases that match TRBD1. In germline, CDR1 is SGHRS, CDR2 YFSETQ. The V and J ends lost 0 bases and 5 bases, in that order; junction bases with no gene match: 5. This CDR3 is 14 amino acids long.

V gene TRBV18 combines with J gene TRBJ2-7; D is ambiguous. The CDR3 covers 15 residues. The germline gives CDR1 KGHSH, CDR2 LQKENI. Trimming took 3 bases from V and 2 from J, leaving 14 bases between them. Here the CDR3 DNA reads TGTGCCAGCTCACCCACTCAGGAAAGAACCTACGAGCAGTACTTC. Translated, it gives CASSPTQERTYEQYF.

The chain has TRBV2 and TRBJ1-5; weak D call: TRBD1 (5 bases). The CDR3 extends over 14 amino acids. Per the germline V gene, CDR1 is SNHLY and CDR2 is FYNNEI. Trimming took off 4 bases at V and 6 bases at J, with 13 bases between the two ends. This chain's CDR3 is CASSARQGGQPQHF. CDR3 bases: TGTGCCAGCAGTGCCAGGCAGGGTGGTCAGCCCCAGCATTTT.

The chain links TRBV7-2 to TRBJ1-5; D is possibly TRBD1 (5 bases). Looked up from germline, CDR1 is SGHTA and CDR2 is FQGNSA. V was trimmed by 3 bases and J by 0 bases, leaving 12 bases between them. The CDR3 covers 16 residues. The CDR3 nucleotides read TGTGCCAGCAGCTTCCTTGACAGAAATAGCAATCAGCCCCAGCATTTT. It encodes CASSFLDRNSNQPQHF.

The chain joins TRBV19 to TRBJ2-7; a weak D match, TRBD2 (6 bases). Trimming took off 3 bases at V and 2 bases at J, with 14 bases between the two ends. The CDR3 loop spans 15 amino acids. The germline CDR1 and CDR2 sequences are LNHDA and SQIVND (reference sequence). The CDR3 spells CASSMGLASTYEQYF. The CDR3 DNA sequence: TGTGCCAGTAGTATGGGGCTAGCGTCGACCTACGAGCAGTACTTC.

The chain carries TRBV29-1 and TRBJ2-1, with TRBD2 matching 11 bases. Germline values: CDR1 SQVTM, CDR2 ANQGSEA. The V gene end was trimmed by 6 bases and the J gene end by 7 bases; junction bases not matched to a gene: 5. CDR3 length: 13 residues. The DNA for the CDR3 is TGCAGCGTCTCGGGACTAGCGGAAAATGAGCAGTTCTTC. It encodes CSVSGLAENEQFF.

The chain couples TRBV9 to TRBJ2-1; TRBD2 matches at 9 bases. CDR1 is SGDLS, CDR2 YYNGEE, per germline. This CDR3 contains 16 residues. Trimming removed 0 bases from V and 4 bases from J; junction bases left unmatched: 5. In nucleotides, the CDR3 is TGTGCCAGCAGCGTAGGAGGTAGCGGGGGTTACAATGAGCAGTTCTTC. Translation gives CASSVGGSGGYNEQFF. Together with reference TRBV9 and TRBJ2-1, the CDR3 gives the full variable domain: DSGVTQTPKHLITATGQRVTLRCSPRSGDLSVYWYQQSLDQGLQFLIQYYNGEERAKGNILERFSAQQFPDLHSELNLSSLELGDSALYFCASSVGGSGGYNEQFFGPGTRLTVL.

The gene calls are TRBV28 and TRBJ2-7; 8 positions match TRBD1. The CDR3 length is 13 residues. V dropped 5 bases and J dropped 3; count of bases not matched to a gene: 3. The germline V gene has CDR1 MDHEN and CDR2 SYDVKM. In nucleotides, the CDR3 is TGTGCCAGCAGTCCAGGGGGCGTCTACGAGCAGTACTTC. It yields the protein CASSPGGVYEQYF.

This chain uses TRBV18 with TRBJ2-7; TRBD2 matches 7 bases. The germline gives CDR1 KGHSH, CDR2 LQKENI. The CDR3 consists of 14 residues. The V and J ends lost 4 bases and 4 bases, in that order; junction bases with no gene match: 7. This CDR3 is CASSLAGAVYEQYF. CDR3 coding DNA: TGTGCCAGCTCACTCGCGGGAGCGGTGTACGAGCAGTACTTC.

CDR3 residues: CASSEEDYTQYF. The CDR3 DNA follows: TGCGCCAGCAGTGAAGAGGACTATACGCAGTATTTT. The chain joins TRBV10-2 to TRBJ2-3; maybe TRBD2 (5 bases). The germline CDR1 and CDR2 sequences are WSHSY and SAAADI. This CDR3 is 12 amino acids long. V was trimmed by 3 bases and J by 7 bases, leaving 8 bases between them.

The rearrangement joins TRBV5-1 to TRBJ2-7; TRBD2 agrees at 10 bases. The CDR3 has 15 residues. Germline CDR1 and CDR2: SGHRS and YFSETQ. The J segment lost 1 base and the V segment lost 3 bases, leaving 4 bases of the junction unmatched. CDR3 nucleotides: TGCGCCAGCAGCTATACTAGCGGGGTTTCCTACGAGCAGTACTTC. Protein product: CASSYTSGVSYEQYF.

This sequence joins TRBV7-2 and TRBJ2-1; 8 bases map to TRBD2. Looked up from germline, CDR1 is SGHTA and CDR2 is FQGNSA. The CDR3 contains 16 residues. V shed 7 bases, J shed 9 bases, and the junction held 17 bases outside the gene matches. The CDR3 region is CASTPRGREGKTEQFF. DNA for the CDR3: TGTGCCAGCACCCCACGGGGACGGGAGGGTAAAACTGAGCAGTTCTTC.

V and J are TRBV7-8 and TRBJ1-1; D ambiguous. The germline V gene has CDR1 SGHVS and CDR2 FQNEAQ. V lost 5 bases and J lost 4, with 17 bases in between. The CDR3 consists of 15 residues. CDR3 region: CASSLTTGGGTEAFF. CDR3 DNA: TGTGCCAGCAGCCTAACGACTGGCGGCGGCACTGAAGCTTTCTTT.

The chain couples TRBV7-9 to TRBJ2-3, with D possibly TRBD1 on 5 matching bases. The germline CDR1 and CDR2 sequences are SEHNR and FQNEAQ (reference sequence). There are 14 residues in the CDR3. V gave up 1 base and J gave up 1 base, with 6 bases separating them. The CDR3 bases are TGTGCCAGCAGCTTAGACAGGCGCACAGATACGCAGTATTTT. This sequence encodes CASSLDRRTDTQYF.

The V call is TRBV4-3, the J call TRBJ2-7; no firm D call. Germline CDR1 and CDR2: LGHNA and YSLEER. This CDR3 has 17 amino acids. Trimming took 0 bases from V and 0 from J, leaving 15 bases between them. CDR3 region: CASSQEIRSHSSYEQYF. CDR3 nucleotide sequence: TGCGCCAGCAGCCAAGAAATCCGCTCTCACAGCTCCTACGAGCAGTACTTC.

J is TRBJ1-2 and V is TRBV6-1; D gene ambiguous. V dropped 2 bases and J dropped 4 bases, with 11 bases sitting between them. The germline V gene encodes CDR1 MNHNS and CDR2 SASEGT. The CDR3 runs to 14 residues. CDR3 nucleotides: TGTGCCAGCAGTGAAATGGTAGGGAGCTATGGCTACACCTTC. Protein product: CASSEMVGSYGYTF.

This rearrangement joins TRBV6-5 to TRBJ1-1; D is unclear. V lost 9 bases and J 9 bases, leaving 14 bases between the germline ends. From germline, CDR1 is MNHEY and CDR2 SVGAGI. The CDR3 spans 11 residues. The CDR3 DNA is TGTGCCAGAAGCCTAGACGCCAAAGCTTTCTTT. It encodes CARSLDAKAFF.

J is TRBJ2-3 and V is TRBV7-9, with TRBD2 identical over 9 bases. Germline-derived CDR1 and CDR2 are SEHNR and FQNEAQ (reference sequence). This CDR3 has 15 residues. After removal of 1 base from V and 6 bases from J, the junction contained 5 bases not matched to a gene. The CDR3 protein is CASSLVASGMDTQYF. DNA of the CDR3: TGTGCCAGCAGCTTAGTGGCTAGCGGGATGGATACGCAGTATTTT.

The rearrangement uses TRBV10-1 and TRBJ2-7; 7 bases are shared with TRBD1. V dropped 3 bases and J dropped 6; count of bases not matched to a gene: 14. CDR1 is WNHNN, CDR2 SYGVQD, per germline (reference sequence). The CDR3 is 16 residues long. The CDR3 here is CASSDRDSLSYCEQYF. The CDR3 nucleotides are TGCGCCAGCAGTGACCGGGACAGTTTATCTTATTGCGAGCAGTACTTC.

The chain employs TRBV11-3 and TRBJ2-3; TRBD1 agrees at 9 bases. V shed 3 bases, J shed 7 bases, and the junction held 2 bases outside the gene matches. Germline V gene lookup returns CDR1 SGHNT and CDR2 YENEEA. The CDR3 is made up of 13 amino acids. CDR3 loop: CASSFGQGNTQYF. DNA of the CDR3: TGTGCCAGCAGCTTTGGACAGGGGAATACGCAGTATTTT.

The chain joins TRBV15 to TRBJ1-1; no definite D call. CDR1 is LNHNV and CDR2 is YYDKDF in the germline V gene (reference sequence). The CDR3 length is 16 residues. V was pared by 0 bases and J by 0 bases, with 11 bases between. The chain's CDR3 is CATSRDPRGMNTEAFF. The CDR3 nucleotides are TGTGCCACCAGCAGAGATCCCCGGGGAATGAACACTGAAGCTTTCTTT. The complete variable domain, with remaining parts taken from reference TRBV15 and TRBJ1-1, reads DAMVIQNPRYQVTQFGKPVTLSCSQTLNHNVMYWYQQKSSQAPKLLFHYYDKDFNNEADTPDNFQSRRPNTSFCFLDIRSPGLGDTAMYLCATSRDPRGMNTEAFFGQGTRLTVV.

The genes are TRBV4-1 and TRBJ2-1, with D possibly TRBD2 on 6 matching bases. Trimming removed 1 base at V and 9 bases at J, with 13 bases between. This CDR3 comprises 14 residues. The germline V gene encodes CDR1 MGHRA and CDR2 YSYEKL. The CDR3 loop reads CASSQVWGVGEQFF. CDR3 in DNA: TGCGCCAGCAGCCAAGTATGGGGGGTTGGTGAGCAGTTCTTC.

The CDR3 reads CASSLNRGLLGYGYTF. The CDR3 DNA is TGTGCCAGCAGCTTAAACAGGGGGCTGCTGGGCTATGGCTACACCTTC. V usage is TRBV7-2 and J usage is TRBJ1-2, with TRBD1 identical over 9 bases. CDR1 and CDR2 from the germline V gene are SGHTA and FQGNSA. The CDR3 length is 16 residues. The V segment lost 2 bases and the J segment 4 bases; nucleotides outside the gene matches: 8.

This rearrangement joins TRBV5-6 to TRBJ1-5; TRBD1 aligns across 7 bases. The length of the CDR3 is 14 residues. The trim removed 4 bases at V and 2 bases at J, leaving 3 bases unmatched. CDR1 SGHDT and CDR2 YYEEEE come from the germline V gene. CDR3 protein: CASSRQGGNQPQHF. In DNA, the CDR3 is TGTGCCAGCAGCAGGCAGGGGGGCAATCAGCCCCAGCATTTT.

The J gene is TRBJ1-1, the V gene TRBV16; D is ambiguous. The CDR3 is 15 residues long. Germline lookup yields CDR1 KGHSY and CDR2 FQNENV. Deletions cut 4 bases from V and 4 bases from J, with 16 bases between. CDR3 coding DNA: TGTGCCAGCAGCCCGTTCAGATCCGCGGGCACTGAAGCTTTCTTT. Its translation is CASSPFRSAGTEAFF.